These 12 T cell receptor beta chains came from one sample sequenced in a study of blood T cell repertoires in COVID-19. The method was immunoSEQ multiplex PCR; TCRdb's version includes in-frame clones alone and lacks a portion of them. The table records nearly 250,000 clones, around 86% of them present only once. The specimen was peripheral blood. These receptors came from a woman in her sixties or seventies who had recovered from COVID-19.

The genes are TRBV28 and TRBJ2-2; 8 nucleotides agree with TRBD2. CDR3 length: 16 amino acids. Germline assignment: CDR1 MDHEN and CDR2 SYDVKM. The trim removed 3 bases at V and 2 bases at J, leaving 5 bases unmatched. The CDR3: CASSLNSGGNTGELFF. Written as DNA, the CDR3 is TGTGCCAGCAGTTTGAACAGCGGGGGAAACACCGGGGAGCTGTTTTTT.

CDR3 DNA sequence: TGTGCCAGCAGTCCTCGGGACCTCGGGGGGAAACTGTTTTTT. Amino acid sequence: CASSPRDLGGKLFF. The chain recombines TRBV3-1 (or the pseudogene TRBV3-2) with TRBJ1-4, with D perhaps TRBD1 (5 bases). The CDR3 length is 14 residues. From germline, CDR1 is LGHDT and CDR2 YNNKEL (reference sequence). V was clipped by 6 bases and J by 11 bases, with 19 bases between them.

CDR3 bases: TGTGCCAGTAGTATAACCCTCGGGTTTGGCTATGGCTACACCTTC. This translates into CASSITLGFGYGYTF. The rearrangement uses TRBV19 and TRBJ1-2, with D hard to call. CDR3 length equals 15 residues. Trimming left V 2 bases short and J 4 bases short, with 14 bases between. Germline V gives CDR1 LNHDA, CDR2 SQIVND (reference sequence).

The V and J genes are TRBV12-3 or TRBV12-4 and TRBJ2-1; the D is unclear. Trimming stripped 6 bases from V and 7 bases from J, with 7 bases between. CDR3 length equals 11 residues. The CDR3 spells CASSPGNEQFF. DNA of the CDR3: TGTGCCAGCAGCCCCGGTAATGAGCAGTTCTTC.

The V call is TRBV28, the J call TRBJ1-1; tentative D call: TRBD1 (6 bases). Germline CDR1 and CDR2: MDHEN and SYDVKM. The length of the CDR3 is 11 residues. With 5 bases removed from V and 6 bases from J, the gap between germline ends came to 7 bases. The CDR3 region is CASSRGSEAFF. CDR3 nucleotide sequence: TGTGCCAGCAGTAGGGGGTCTGAAGCTTTCTTT.

This clone was counted once. The V and J genes are TRBV7-2 and TRBJ1-2; tentative D call: TRBD1 (6 bases). With 4 bases removed from V and 6 bases from J, the gap between germline ends came to 15 bases. The CDR3 is 14 amino acids. The germline gives CDR1 SGHTA, CDR2 FQGNSA. CDR3 loop: CASSWLQGSDGYTF. The CDR3 DNA reads TGTGCCAGCAGCTGGTTACAGGGTAGCGATGGCTACACCTTC. The entire variable domain, with the rest obtained from reference TRBV7-2 and TRBJ1-2, is as follows: GAGVSQSPSNKVTEKGKDVELRCDPISGHTALYWYRQSLGQGLEFLIYFQGNSAPDKSGLPSDRFSAERTGGSVSTLTIQRTQQEDSAVYLCASSWLQGSDGYTFGSGTRLTVV.

This chain connects TRBV7-2 to TRBJ2-2, with 7 bases that match TRBD1. This CDR3 region has 15 residues. The germline V gene encodes CDR1 SGHTA and CDR2 FQGNSA. Trimming cost V 4 bases and J 4 bases; bases outside gene matches: 6. CDR3 bases: TGTGCCAGCAGCTGGGGACAGCTCGGCACCGGGGAGCTGTTTTTT. This codes for CASSWGQLGTGELFF.

This chain links TRBV27 with TRBJ1-6; no clear D. The germline V gene has CDR1 MNHEY and CDR2 SMNVEV (reference sequence). The CDR3 extends over 15 amino acids. Trimming shortened V by 5 bases and J by 5 bases, and 13 bases separated the two germline ends. Here the CDR3 reads CASSADRVDNSPLHF. CDR3 sequence (DNA): TGTGCCAGCAGTGCCGATCGAGTGGATAATTCACCCCTCCACTTT.

The chain uses TRBV13 and TRBJ2-7; 13 bases line up with TRBD2. J was trimmed by 2 bases and V by 2 bases; bases with no gene match: 6. This CDR3 has 17 residues. The germline CDR1 and CDR2 sequences are PRHDT and FYEKMQ (reference sequence). The CDR3 DNA reads as TGTGCCAGCAGCTTAAGGGCTGGGACTAGCGGGACCTACGAGCAGTACTTC. It yields the protein CASSLRAGTSGTYEQYF.

The CDR3 nucleotides read TGTGCCAGCAGCCCGATGGACTTAGGACGGATCTCGGCCGAGCAGTACTTC. Amino acid sequence: CASSPMDLGRISAEQYF. V is TRBV14 and J is TRBJ2-7; perhaps TRBD2 as D (5 bases). Trimming took 4 bases from V and 6 from J, leaving 25 bases between them. CDR3 length equals 17 residues. The germline V gene encodes CDR1 SGHDN and CDR2 FVKESK.

This chain links TRBV7-2 with TRBJ2-5, with D possibly TRBD2 on 6 matching bases. The CDR3 is made up of 14 amino acids. Trimming took 1 base from V and 4 from J, leaving 10 bases between them. Germline loops: CDR1 SGHTA, CDR2 FQGNSA. CDR3 coding DNA: TGTGCCAGCAGCTTAGGGGGGAGGTCAGAGACCCAGTACTTC. Amino acids: CASSLGGRSETQYF.

This chain joins TRBV10-3 and TRBJ1-2, with unresolved D. V was trimmed by 9 bases and J by 4 bases, leaving 12 bases between them. This CDR3 is built from 12 residues. Looked up from germline, CDR1 is ENHRY and CDR2 is SYGVKD. The CDR3 bases are TGTGCCATTTCTGAACAGATCTATGGCTACACCTTC. The encoded protein is CAISEQIYGYTF.